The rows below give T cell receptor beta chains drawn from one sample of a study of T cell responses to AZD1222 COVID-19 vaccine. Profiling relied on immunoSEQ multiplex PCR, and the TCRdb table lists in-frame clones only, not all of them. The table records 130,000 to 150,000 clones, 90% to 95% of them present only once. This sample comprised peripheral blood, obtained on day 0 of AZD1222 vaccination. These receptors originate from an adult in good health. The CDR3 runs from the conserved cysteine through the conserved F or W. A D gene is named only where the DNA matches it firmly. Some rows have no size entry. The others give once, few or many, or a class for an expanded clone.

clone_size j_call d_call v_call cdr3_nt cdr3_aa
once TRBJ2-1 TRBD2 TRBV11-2 TGTGCCAGCAGCCGCGTCGGGGGGGCCCCCGGCAATGAGCAGTTCTTC CASSRVGGAPGNEQFF
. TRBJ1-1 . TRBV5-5 TGTGCCAGCAGCTCCAAGAGAATCCGGGGCCTAATGAACACTGAAGCTTTCTTT CASSSKRIRGLMNTEAFF
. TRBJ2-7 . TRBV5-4 TGTGCCAGCAGGCCAGCAGCGAACTCCTACGAGCAGTACTTC CASRPAANSYEQYF
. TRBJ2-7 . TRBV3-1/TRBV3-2 TGTGCCAGCAGCTCCGGGAGCCGCTACGAGCAGTACTTC CASSSGSRYEQYF
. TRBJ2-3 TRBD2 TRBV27 TGTGCCAGCAGTCCCAGGACTAGCGGGGTCACAGATACGCAGTATTTT CASSPRTSGVTDTQYF
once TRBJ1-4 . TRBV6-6 TGTGCCAGCAGCCCTAGGGGTGTAACTAATGAAAAACTGTTTTTT CASSPRGVTNEKLFF
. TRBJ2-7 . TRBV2 TGTGCCAGCCTCGAGCAGCGGGCAGCCTACGAGCAGTACTTC CASLEQRAAYEQYF
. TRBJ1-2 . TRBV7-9 TGTGCCAGCAGCTCAGAGAGGCCAGGGGTCTATGGCTACACCTTC CASSSERPGVYGYTF
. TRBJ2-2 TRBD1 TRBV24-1 TGTGCCACCAGTGATCCTAGGACAGGGTCTGGGGAGCTGTTTTTT CATSDPRTGSGELFF
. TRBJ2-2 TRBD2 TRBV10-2 TGCGCCAGCAGTGTGACTAGCGGAAGCACCGGGGAGCTGTTTTTT CASSVTSGSTGELFF
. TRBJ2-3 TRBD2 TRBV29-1 TGCAGCGTTAAAGGTCTGGGAGGGCCCACAGATACGCAGTATTTT CSVKGLGGPTDTQYF
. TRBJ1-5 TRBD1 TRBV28 TGTGCCAGCAGCCCGGGACAGATTAGCAATCAGCCCCAGCATTTT CASSPGQISNQPQHF
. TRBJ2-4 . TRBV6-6 TGTGCCAGCACCGAGCTAGCCAAAAACATTCAGTACTTC CASTELAKNIQYF
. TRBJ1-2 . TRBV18 TGTGCCAGCTCACCCAGCAGGCAGGGAAGGGATGGCTACACCTTC CASSPSRQGRDGYTF
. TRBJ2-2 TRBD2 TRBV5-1 TGCGCCAGCAGCCCCACCCTTGGCGGGGGATACACCGGGGAGCTGTTTTTT CASSPTLGGGYTGELFF
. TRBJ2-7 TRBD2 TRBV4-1 TGCGCCAGCAGCCAAGACCCAGTAAGCGGGAGGGCCCTCGAGCAGTACTTC CASSQDPVSGRALEQYF
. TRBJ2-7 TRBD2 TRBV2 TGTGCCAGCAGGCGGCGGGAGGGCGGCGAGCAGTACTTC CASRRREGGEQYF
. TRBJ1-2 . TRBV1 TGCACCAGCAGCCACCGACAGGGGTCTCCCTATGGCTACACCTTC CTSSHRQGSPYGYTF
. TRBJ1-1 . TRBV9 TGTGCCAGCAGCGTAGGGAGGGGTAAGGACACTGAAGCTTTCTTT CASSVGRGKDTEAFF
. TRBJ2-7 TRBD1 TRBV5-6 TGTGCCAGCAGCTTGGCCGCGCAGACAGGGGGCAACGAGCAGTACTTC CASSLAAQTGGNEQYF
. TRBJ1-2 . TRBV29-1 TGCAGCGCTGAGGGGGGTTCATATGGCTACACCTTC CSAEGGSYGYTF
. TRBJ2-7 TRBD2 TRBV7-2 TGTGCCAGCAGCTTAGCGGGGACTAGCAGCTACGAGCAGTACTTC CASSLAGTSSYEQYF
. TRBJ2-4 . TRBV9 TGTGCCAGCAGCGTAGGGGGGATACGGAACATTCAGTACTTC CASSVGGIRNIQYF
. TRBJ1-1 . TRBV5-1 TGCGCCAGCAGCTTGGCATCAGGGGTGAACACTGAAGCTTTCTTT CASSLASGVNTEAFF
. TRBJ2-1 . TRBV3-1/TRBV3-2 TGTGCCAGCAGCCGAGGGCCTGGCGGTGAGCAGTTCTTC CASSRGPGGEQFF
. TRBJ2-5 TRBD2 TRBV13 TGTGCCAGCAGCTTGGAGGGAAAGCGGGGGGTACAAGAGACCCAGTACTTC CASSLEGKRGVQETQYF
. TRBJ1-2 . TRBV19 TGTGCCAGTACCACCCGGCCGGGGCCCTGGAACTATGGCTACACCTTC CASTTRPGPWNYGYTF